The entry below gives a single T cell receptor (beta chain) sequence along with its context. Its antigen is not yet known. No clone much larger than this one lies a single base away; base qualities are absent. TCRbeta CDR3 regions were amplified from genomic DNA by means of the immunoSEQ Assay, a bias-controlled multiplex PCR. On the authors' methods: Nucleated cell counts per sample were estimated from amplification of reference gene primers within the assay. Sequence reads were collapsed and filtered to measure the absolute abundance of every unique TCRbeta CDR3 rearrangement. For each sample, productive Simpson clonality was calculated as the square root of Simpson's diversity index across productive rearrangements. This is the immuneACCESS table as TCRdb keeps it, with only in-frame sequences that have V and J called. A part of the clones is gone; compared with another copy, unresolved V genes explain less than half, and the rest is unexplained. V, J and clone size are taken as reported in that table, and D and trimming were inferred from the DNA itself. Counted in this sample were 130,000 to 150,000 clones; 87% of them appeared once. The ten largest clonotypes hold more than 0.8% of the sample.

Each collaborating institution followed its own protocols to collect whole blood in K2EDTA tubes. For TCRbeta analysis, collaborators shipped samples as frozen whole blood, isolated PBMCs, or DNA extracted from either of those sample types. The source of the sample is a study of blood T cell repertoires in COVID-19 (dated by TCRdb to the early 2020s). Broadly, across the study: Collaborator samples came from the United States, Italy and Spain and covered acute and convalescent phases of COVID-19. Subjects who had been exposed to COVID-19, were actively infected with it, or had recovered from it provided the deeply sampled blood TCRbeta repertoires that made up the dataset. A freely available public database, intended as a resource for researchers studying the immune response to SARS-CoV-2, is where the repertoires were released. Nearly every sample came with metadata listing a de-identified subject ID, COVID-19 status, age in years and sex. Where HLA class I and class II types were available, the types were taken from metadata supplied by the sample provider, not from assay-based typing. The samples were drawn from two sources: the first 160 participants of the ongoing ImmuneRACE study, and 1,000 to 1,500 subjects contributed by 6 global collaborators. The prospective study material was composed of cDNA or gDNA derived from T cells, B-cell-depleted T cells, or PBMCs. Study-wide conclusions, independent of this receptor: Clinical and demographic metadata were provided uncurated, with the amount varying by source and participant.

Based on the germline V gene, the CDR1 and CDR2 sequences are SGHRS and YFSETQ. V gives up 4 bases and J gives up 5 bases, and the segment between their germline ends measures 15 bases. The CDR3 measures 14 amino acids from cysteine to phenylalanine. The read is trimmed to its CDR3 DNA, 42 bases read in frame from base 1. What was sequenced was peripheral blood. The rearrangement joined TRBV5-1 to TRBJ1-1; TRBD1 might be the D gene, on 6 matching bases. The source of this sequence is a woman between 50 and 59 years old with acute or convalescent COVID-19. The DNA sequence reads TGCGCCAGCAGCCCAAGACCGGGACAAACTGAAGCTTTCTTT. Its protein product is CASSPRPGQTEAFF.